Sequencing of this T cell receptor (beta chain) was carried out in a study of blood T cell repertoires in COVID-19 (dated by TCRdb to the early 2020s). Study-level background: The collaborator samples originated in the United States, Italy and Spain and spanned the acute and convalescent phases of COVID-19. The prospective study material was composed of cDNA or gDNA derived from T cells, B-cell-depleted T cells, or PBMCs. Subjects who had been exposed to COVID-19, were actively infected with it, or had recovered from it provided the deeply sampled blood TCRbeta repertoires that made up the dataset. The repertoires were released in a freely available public database meant as a resource for research on the immune response to SARS-CoV-2. Samples came from the ongoing ImmuneRACE study (first 160 participants) plus 1,254 subjects from 6 global collaborators. The sample metadata nearly always contained a de-identified subject ID, COVID-19 status, age in years and sex. Where available, HLA class I and class II types were taken from metadata supplied by the sample provider and were not determined by assay-based typing.

As for this clone: This receptor's antigen is unknown. The record has no base qualities; no much larger clone is one base away.

TCRbeta CDR3 regions were amplified from genomic DNA by means of the immunoSEQ Assay, a bias-controlled multiplex PCR. On the authors' methods: The number of nucleated cells in each sample was estimated from the amplification of reference gene primers within the assay. Sequence reads were collapsed and filtered to measure the absolute abundance of every unique TCRbeta CDR3 rearrangement. For each sample, productive Simpson clonality was calculated by taking the square root of Simpson's diversity index across productive rearrangements. Held by TCRdb, this immuneACCESS table contains in-frame sequences only and omits some clones. Under half of the omission traces to an unresolved V gene where checked; the cause of the rest is unknown. That table supplies the V and J calls and clone size; D and trimming were determined from the DNA. The sample profile shows roughly 500,000 clones; about nine tenths of them were found once. The ten most abundant clones make up 7% to 10% of the sample.

Enrolling through a virtual design, the prospective study's participants ranged in age from roughly 18 to 95 years and lived across 20 to 30 United States geographic areas. To assign participants to cohorts, the prospective study relied on clinical history that participants themselves reported in a screening survey and a study questionnaire. For ImmuneRACE Cohort 3, a participant was defined as recovered based on two consecutive negative NP/OP PCR tests, clearance by a healthcare professional, or resolution of symptoms. In the prospective study, mobile phlebotomists collected whole blood, serum and a nasopharyngeal or oropharyngeal swab from each participant. Additional blood draws and questionnaires over an approximately 2-month period could optionally be provided by prospective study participants. Prospective study blood samples were shipped either frozen or at room temperature before DNA extraction.

The paper as a whole reports these results and caveats: The amount of clinical and demographic metadata varied by source and participant and was provided uncurated.

The CDR3 runs 13 amino acids, cysteine and phenylalanine included. The read is trimmed to its CDR3 DNA, 39 bases read in frame from base 1. The germline V gene yields SGHDN for CDR1 and FVKESK for CDR2. The V and J ends are trimmed by 3 bases and 1 base, leaving 6 bases between them. Specimen: PBMCs or T cells enriched from blood (not recorded which). The source of this sequence is a woman aged 55-75 years who had recovered from COVID-19. This chain joins TRBV14 to TRBJ1-1, with TRBD1 tentatively as D gene (5 bases match). The CDR3 protein: CASSHDRNTEAFF. The sequenced DNA: TGTGCCAGCAGCCACGACAGGAACACTGAAGCTTTCTTT.